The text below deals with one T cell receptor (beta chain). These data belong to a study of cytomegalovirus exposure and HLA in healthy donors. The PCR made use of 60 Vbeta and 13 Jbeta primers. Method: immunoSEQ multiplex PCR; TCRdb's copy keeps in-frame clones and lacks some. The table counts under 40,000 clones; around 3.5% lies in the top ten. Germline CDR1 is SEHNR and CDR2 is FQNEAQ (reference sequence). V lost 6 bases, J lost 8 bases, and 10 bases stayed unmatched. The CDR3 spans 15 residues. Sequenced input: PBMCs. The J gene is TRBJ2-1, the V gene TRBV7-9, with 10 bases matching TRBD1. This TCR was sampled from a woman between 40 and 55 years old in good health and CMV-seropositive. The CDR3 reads CASSSGTGASYEQFF. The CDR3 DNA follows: TGTGCCAGCAGTTCCGGGACAGGGGCTAGTTATGAGCAGTTCTTC.